Detailed here is one T cell receptor beta chain. With 4 bases clipped from V and 1 base from J, the junction kept 6 bases outside the gene matches. The length of the CDR3 is 16 residues. CDR1 and CDR2 from the germline V gene are KGHDR and SFDVKD. The data stem from a study of blood T cell repertoires in COVID-19. Profiling relied on immunoSEQ multiplex PCR, and the TCRdb table lists in-frame clones only, not all of them. The table lists about 350,000 clones, 80% to 90% of them singletons. This chain links TRBV24-1 with TRBJ2-5; TRBD1 agrees at 9 bases. The sequencing input was peripheral blood. This TCR was recovered from a man under 40 with COVID-19, enrolled during active disease. The CDR3 sequence: CATSEHGTGSQETQYF. DNA of the CDR3: TGTGCCACCAGTGAGCACGGGACAGGGTCCCAAGAGACCCAGTACTTC.